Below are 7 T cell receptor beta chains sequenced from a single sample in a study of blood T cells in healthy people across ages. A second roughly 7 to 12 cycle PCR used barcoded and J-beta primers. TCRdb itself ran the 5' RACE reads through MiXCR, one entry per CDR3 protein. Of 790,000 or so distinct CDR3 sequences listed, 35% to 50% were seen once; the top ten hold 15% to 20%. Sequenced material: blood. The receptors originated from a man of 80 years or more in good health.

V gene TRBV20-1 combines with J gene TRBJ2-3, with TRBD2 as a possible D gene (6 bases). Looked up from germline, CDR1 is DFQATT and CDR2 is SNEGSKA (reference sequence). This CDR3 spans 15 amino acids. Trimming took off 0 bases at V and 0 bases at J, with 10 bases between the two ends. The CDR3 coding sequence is TGCAGTGCTAGAGACCCGGGACTCAGCACAGATACGCAGTATTTT. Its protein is CSARDPGLSTDTQYF.

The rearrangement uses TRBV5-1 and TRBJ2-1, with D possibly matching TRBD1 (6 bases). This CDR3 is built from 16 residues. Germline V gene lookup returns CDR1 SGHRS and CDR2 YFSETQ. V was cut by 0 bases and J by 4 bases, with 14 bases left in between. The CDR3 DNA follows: TGCGCCAGCAGCTTGGCCCTTGTGGACAGTTACAATGAGCAGTTCTTC. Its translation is CASSLALVDSYNEQFF.

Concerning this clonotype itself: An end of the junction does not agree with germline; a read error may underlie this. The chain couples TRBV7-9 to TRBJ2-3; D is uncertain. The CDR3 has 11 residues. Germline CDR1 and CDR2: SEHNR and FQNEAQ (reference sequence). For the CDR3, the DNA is TGTGCCATCAGCTTTTCAGATACGCAGTATTTT. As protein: CAISFSDTQYF.

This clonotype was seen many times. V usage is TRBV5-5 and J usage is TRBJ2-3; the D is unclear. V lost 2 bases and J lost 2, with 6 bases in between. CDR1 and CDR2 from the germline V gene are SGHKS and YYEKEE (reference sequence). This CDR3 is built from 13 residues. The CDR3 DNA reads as TGTGCCAGCAGCTTTCCAGCCACAGATACGCAGTATTTT. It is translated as CASSFPATDTQYF.

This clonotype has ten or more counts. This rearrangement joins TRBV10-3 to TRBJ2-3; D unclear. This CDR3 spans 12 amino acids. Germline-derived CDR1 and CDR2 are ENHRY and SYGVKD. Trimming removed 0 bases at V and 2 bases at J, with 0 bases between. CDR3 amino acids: CAISESTDTQYF. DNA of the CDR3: TGTGCCATCAGTGAGTCCACAGATACGCAGTATTTT.

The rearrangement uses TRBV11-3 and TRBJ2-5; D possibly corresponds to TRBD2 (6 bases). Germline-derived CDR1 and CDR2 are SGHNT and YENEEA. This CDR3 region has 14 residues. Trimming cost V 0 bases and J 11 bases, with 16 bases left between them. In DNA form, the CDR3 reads TGTGCCAGCAGCTTAGACGGGACTCACAATGAGCAGTACTTC. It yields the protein CASSLDGTHNEQYF.

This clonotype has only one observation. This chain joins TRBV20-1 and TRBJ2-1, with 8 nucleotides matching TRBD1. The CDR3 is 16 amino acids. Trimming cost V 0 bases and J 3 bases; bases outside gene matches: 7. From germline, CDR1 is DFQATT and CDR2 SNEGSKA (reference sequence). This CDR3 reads CSARDSDRGVYNEQFF. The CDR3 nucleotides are TGCAGTGCTAGAGATTCCGACAGGGGAGTCTACAATGAGCAGTTCTTC.